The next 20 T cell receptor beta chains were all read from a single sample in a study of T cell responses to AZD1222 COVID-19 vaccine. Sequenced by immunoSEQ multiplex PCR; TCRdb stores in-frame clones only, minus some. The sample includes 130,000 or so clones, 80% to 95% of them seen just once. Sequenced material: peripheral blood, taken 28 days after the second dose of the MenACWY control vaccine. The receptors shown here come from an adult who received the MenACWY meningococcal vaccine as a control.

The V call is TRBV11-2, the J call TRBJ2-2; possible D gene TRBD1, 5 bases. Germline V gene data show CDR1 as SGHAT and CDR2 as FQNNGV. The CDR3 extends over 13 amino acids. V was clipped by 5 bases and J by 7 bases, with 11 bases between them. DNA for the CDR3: TGTGCCAGCAGCCCACAAGGGGTCGGGGAGCTGTTTTTT. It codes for CASSPQGVGELFF. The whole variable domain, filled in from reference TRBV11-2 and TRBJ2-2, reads EAGVAQSPRYKIIEKRQSVAFWCNPISGHATLYWYQQILGQGPKLLIQFQNNGVVDDSQLPKDRFSAERLKGVDSTLKIQPAKLEDSAVYLCASSPQGVGELFFGEGSRLTVL.

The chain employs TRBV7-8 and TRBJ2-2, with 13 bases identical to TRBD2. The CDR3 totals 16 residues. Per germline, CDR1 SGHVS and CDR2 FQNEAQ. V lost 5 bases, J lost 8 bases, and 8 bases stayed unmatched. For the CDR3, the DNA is TGTGCCAGCAGCCCCCGGACTAGCGGGAGAAATGGGGAGCTGTTTTTT. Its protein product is CASSPRTSGRNGELFF.

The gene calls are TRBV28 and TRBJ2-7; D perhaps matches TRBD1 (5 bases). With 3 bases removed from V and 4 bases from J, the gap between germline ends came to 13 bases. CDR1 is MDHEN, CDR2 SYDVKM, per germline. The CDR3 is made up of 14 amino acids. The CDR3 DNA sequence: TGTGCCAGCAGTTTGTGGGGCAGAAATTACGAGCAGTACTTC. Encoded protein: CASSLWGRNYEQYF.

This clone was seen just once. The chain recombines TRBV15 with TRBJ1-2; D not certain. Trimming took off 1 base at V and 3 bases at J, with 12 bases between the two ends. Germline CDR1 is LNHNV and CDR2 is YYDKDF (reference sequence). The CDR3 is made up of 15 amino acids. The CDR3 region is CATSRVEGTHYGYTF. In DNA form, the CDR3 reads TGTGCCACCAGCAGAGTTGAGGGCACCCACTATGGCTACACCTTC.

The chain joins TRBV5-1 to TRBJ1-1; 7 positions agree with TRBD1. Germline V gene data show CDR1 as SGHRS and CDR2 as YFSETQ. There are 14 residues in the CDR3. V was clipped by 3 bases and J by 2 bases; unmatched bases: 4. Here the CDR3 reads CASSWGTANTEAFF. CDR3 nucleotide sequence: TGCGCCAGCAGCTGGGGGACAGCAAACACTGAAGCTTTCTTT.

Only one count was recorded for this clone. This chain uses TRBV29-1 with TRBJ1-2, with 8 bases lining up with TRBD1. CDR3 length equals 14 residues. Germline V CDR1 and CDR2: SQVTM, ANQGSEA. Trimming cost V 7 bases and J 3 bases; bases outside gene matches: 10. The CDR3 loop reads CSAGQGKNDYGYTF. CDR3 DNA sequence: TGCAGCGCCGGACAGGGAAAGAATGACTATGGCTACACCTTC.

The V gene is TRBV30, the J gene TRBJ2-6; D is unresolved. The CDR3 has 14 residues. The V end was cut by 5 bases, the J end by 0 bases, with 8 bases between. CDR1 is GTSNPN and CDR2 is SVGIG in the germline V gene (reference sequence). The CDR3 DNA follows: TGTGCCTGGGAGTCGGGCTCTGGGGCCAACGTCCTGACTTTC. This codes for CAWESGSGANVLTF. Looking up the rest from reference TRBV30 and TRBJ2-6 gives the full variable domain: SQTIHQWPATLVQPVGSPLSLECTVEGTSNPNLYWYRQAAGRGLQLLFYSVGIGQISSEVPQNLSASRPQDRQFILSSKKLLLSDSGFYLCAWESGSGANVLTFGAGSRLTVL.

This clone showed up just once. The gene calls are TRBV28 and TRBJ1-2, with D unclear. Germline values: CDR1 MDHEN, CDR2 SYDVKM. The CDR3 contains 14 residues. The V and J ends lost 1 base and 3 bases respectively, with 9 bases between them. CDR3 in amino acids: CASSLYGAYYGYTF. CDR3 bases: TGTGCCAGCAGTTTATATGGCGCCTACTATGGCTACACCTTC.

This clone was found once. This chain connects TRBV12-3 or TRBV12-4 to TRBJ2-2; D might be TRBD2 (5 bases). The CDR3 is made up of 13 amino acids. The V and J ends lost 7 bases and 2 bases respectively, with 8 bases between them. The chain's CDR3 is CASIRGNTGELFF. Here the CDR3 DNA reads TGTGCCAGCATTCGGGGTAACACCGGGGAGCTGTTTTTT.

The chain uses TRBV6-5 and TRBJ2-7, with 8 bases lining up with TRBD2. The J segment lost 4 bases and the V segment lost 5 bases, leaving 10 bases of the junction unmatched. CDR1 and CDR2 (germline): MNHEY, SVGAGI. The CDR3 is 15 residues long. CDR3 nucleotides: TGTGCCAGCAGTCCCGGGACTAGTCCTATTTACGAGCAGTACTTC. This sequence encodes CASSPGTSPIYEQYF.

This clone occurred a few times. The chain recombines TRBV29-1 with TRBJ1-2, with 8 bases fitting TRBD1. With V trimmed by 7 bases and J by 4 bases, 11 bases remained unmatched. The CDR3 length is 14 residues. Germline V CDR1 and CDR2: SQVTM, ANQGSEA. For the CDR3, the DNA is TGCAGCGCCGCCCGAGGACAGGGTGCCTATGGCTACACCTTC. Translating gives CSAARGQGAYGYTF.

As DNA, the CDR3 is TGTGCCAGCAGCCCCAGGCCGCGGCTAGCGGAGACCCAGTACTTC. This encodes CASSPRPRLAETQYF. The chain is built from TRBV3-1 (or the pseudogene TRBV3-2) and TRBJ2-5, with a weak D call TRBD2 (6 bases). V was cut by 4 bases and J by 5 bases, with 17 bases left in between. This CDR3 has 15 residues. Germline assignment: CDR1 LGHDT and CDR2 YNNKEL (reference sequence).

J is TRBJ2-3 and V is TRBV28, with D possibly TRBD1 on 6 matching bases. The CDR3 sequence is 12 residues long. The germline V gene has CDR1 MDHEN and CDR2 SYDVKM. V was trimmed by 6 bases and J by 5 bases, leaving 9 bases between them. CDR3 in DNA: TGTGCCAGCAGCTCAGGGGTAGATACGCAGTATTTT. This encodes CASSSGVDTQYF. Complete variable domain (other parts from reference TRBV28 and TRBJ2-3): DVKVTQSSRYLVKRTGEKVFLECVQDMDHENMFWYRQDPGLGLRLIYFSYDVKMKEKGDIPEGYSVSREKKERFSLILESASTNQTSMYLCASSSGVDTQYFGPGTRLTVL.

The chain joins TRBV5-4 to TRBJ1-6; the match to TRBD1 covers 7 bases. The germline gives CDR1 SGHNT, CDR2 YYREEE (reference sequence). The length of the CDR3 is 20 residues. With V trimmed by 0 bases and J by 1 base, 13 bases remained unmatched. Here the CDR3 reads CASSLGQGLPLGSYNSPLHF. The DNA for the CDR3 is TGTGCCAGCAGCTTGGGACAGGGTTTGCCCTTAGGTTCCTATAATTCACCCCTCCACTTT.

DNA of the CDR3: TGTGCCAGCAGCCCACGACTAATAGAAGAGACCCAGTACTTC. Amino acid sequence: CASSPRLIEETQYF. V and J are TRBV6-2 or TRBV6-3 and TRBJ2-5; tentatively, D is TRBD2 (5 bases). The V end was cut by 6 bases, the J end by 3 bases, with 14 bases between. The CDR3 spans 14 residues. Germline V CDR1 and CDR2: MNHEY, SVGEGT.

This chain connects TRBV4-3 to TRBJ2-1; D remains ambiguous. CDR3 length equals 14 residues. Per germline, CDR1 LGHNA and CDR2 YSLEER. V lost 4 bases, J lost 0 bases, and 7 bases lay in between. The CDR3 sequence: CASSLRSSYNEQFF. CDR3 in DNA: TGCGCCAGCAGCCTCCGCAGCTCCTACAATGAGCAGTTCTTC.

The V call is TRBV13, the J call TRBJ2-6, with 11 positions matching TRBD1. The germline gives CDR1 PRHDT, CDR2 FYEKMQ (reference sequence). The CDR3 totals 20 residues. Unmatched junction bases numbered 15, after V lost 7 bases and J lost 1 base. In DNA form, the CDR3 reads TGTGCCAGCACCTCTGCCCGGGACAGGGGGGGGCCTTCTGGGGCCAACGTCCTGACTTTC. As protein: CASTSARDRGGPSGANVLTF.

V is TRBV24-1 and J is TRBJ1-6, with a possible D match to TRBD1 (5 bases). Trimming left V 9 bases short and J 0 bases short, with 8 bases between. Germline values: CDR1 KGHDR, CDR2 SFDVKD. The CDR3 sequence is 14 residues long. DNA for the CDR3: TGTGCCACCCAAGACAGCTCCTATAATTCACCCCTCCACTTT. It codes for CATQDSSYNSPLHF.

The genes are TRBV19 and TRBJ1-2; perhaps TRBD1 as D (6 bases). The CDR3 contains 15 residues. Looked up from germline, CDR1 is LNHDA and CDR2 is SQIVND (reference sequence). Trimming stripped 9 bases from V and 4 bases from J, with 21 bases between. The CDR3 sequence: CASSLSPGQSYGYTF. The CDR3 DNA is TGTGCCAGCAGTCTGTCCCCCGGACAGAGCTATGGCTACACCTTC.

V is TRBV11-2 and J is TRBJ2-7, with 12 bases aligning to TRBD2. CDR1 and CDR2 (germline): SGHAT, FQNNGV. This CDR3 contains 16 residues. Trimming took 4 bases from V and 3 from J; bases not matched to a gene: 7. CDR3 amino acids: CASSSRLAGVHYEQYV. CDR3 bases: TGTGCCAGCAGCTCTAGACTAGCGGGGGTACACTACGAGCAGTACGTC.